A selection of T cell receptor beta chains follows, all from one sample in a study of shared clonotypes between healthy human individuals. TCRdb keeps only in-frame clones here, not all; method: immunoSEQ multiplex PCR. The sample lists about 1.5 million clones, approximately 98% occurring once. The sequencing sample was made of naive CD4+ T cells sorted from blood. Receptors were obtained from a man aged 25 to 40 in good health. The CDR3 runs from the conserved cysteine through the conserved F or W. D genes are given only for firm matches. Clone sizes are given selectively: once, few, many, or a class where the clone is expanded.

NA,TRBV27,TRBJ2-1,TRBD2,CASSPIASGRETYNEQFF,TGTGCCAGCAGTCCTATTGCTAGCGGGAGAGAGACCTACAATGAGCAGTTCTTC
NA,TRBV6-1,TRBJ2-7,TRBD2,CASSDIVVAGGLKYYEQYF,TGTGCCAGCAGTGACATTGTGGTAGCGGGAGGATTAAAATACTACGAGCAGTACTTC
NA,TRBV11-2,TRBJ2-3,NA,CASSSGTRDTDTQYF,TGTGCCAGCAGCTCAGGGACTCGGGACACAGATACGCAGTATTTT
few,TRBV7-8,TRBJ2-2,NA,CASSLVVRTGNTGELFF,TGTGCCAGCAGCTTAGTCGTTCGTACCGGGAACACCGGGGAGCTGTTTTTT
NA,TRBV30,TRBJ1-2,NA,CAWSNGLGYTF,TGTGCCTGGAGTAACGGCTTAGGCTACACCTTC
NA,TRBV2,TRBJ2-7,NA,CASSVRDEQYF,TGTGCCAGCAGTGTCAGGGACGAGCAGTACTTC
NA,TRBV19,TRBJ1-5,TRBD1,CASSILLHGTGRLPQHF,TGTGCCAGTAGTATATTACTTCACGGGACAGGGAGGTTGCCCCAGCATTTT
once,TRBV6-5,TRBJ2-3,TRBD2,CASSYLAGAVTDTQYF,TGTGCCAGCAGTTACCTAGCGGGAGCTGTCACAGATACGCAGTATTTT
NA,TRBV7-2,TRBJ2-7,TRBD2,CASSVVAGDEQYF,TGTGCCAGCAGCGTTGTAGCGGGAGACGAGCAGTACTTC
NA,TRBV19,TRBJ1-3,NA,CASRRQVLSGNTIYF,TGTGCCAGCAGGCGACAGGTTCTCTCTGGAAACACCATATATTTT
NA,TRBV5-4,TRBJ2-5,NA,CASSLAIQETQYF,TGTGCCAGCAGCTTGGCCATCCAAGAGACCCAGTACTTC
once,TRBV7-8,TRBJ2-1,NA,CASSTRGAVYEQFF,TGTGCCAGCAGCACCCGGGGAGCTGTTTATGAGCAGTTCTTC
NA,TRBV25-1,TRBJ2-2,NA,CASGPAAGSTGELFF,TGTGCCAGCGGTCCGGCCGCGGGAAGCACCGGGGAGCTGTTTTTT
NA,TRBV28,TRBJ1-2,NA,CASSSSPNYGYTF,TGTGCCAGCAGTTCCTCACCTAACTATGGCTACACCTTC
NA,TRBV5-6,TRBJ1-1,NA,CASSPGTVAGNTEAFF,TGTGCCAGCAGCCCAGGGACCGTCGCGGGGAACACTGAAGCTTTCTTT
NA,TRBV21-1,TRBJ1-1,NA,CASSKDGRVNTEAFF,TGTGCCAGCAGCAAAGATGGCAGGGTGAACACTGAAGCTTTCTTT
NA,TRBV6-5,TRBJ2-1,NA,CASSPSGWGRNEQFF,TGTGCCAGCAGTCCATCCGGTTGGGGACGCAATGAGCAGTTCTTC
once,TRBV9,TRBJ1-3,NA,CASSVAAGRNTIYF,TGTGCCAGCAGCGTAGCCGCAGGGAGAAACACCATATATTTT
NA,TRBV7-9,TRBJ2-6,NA,CASSLYRDSGANVLTF,TGTGCCAGCAGCTTATATCGGGATTCTGGGGCCAACGTCCTGACTTTC
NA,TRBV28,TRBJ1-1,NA,CASIRLQMNTEAFF,TGTGCCAGCATCAGACTTCAGATGAACACTGAAGCTTTCTTT
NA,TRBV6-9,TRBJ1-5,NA,CASTPGGGQPQHF,TGTGCCAGCACCCCTGGCGGGGGCCAGCCCCAGCATTTT
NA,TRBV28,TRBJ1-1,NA,CATNRAGMNTEAFF,TGTGCAACCAACCGAGCAGGGATGAACACTGAAGCTTTCTTT
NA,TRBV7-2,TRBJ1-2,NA,CASSPRSGPYGYTF,TGTGCCAGCAGCCCGAGAAGCGGACCCTATGGCTACACCTTC
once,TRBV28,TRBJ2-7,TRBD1,CASSGDSPYEQYF,TGTGCCAGCAGTGGGGACAGCCCCTACGAGCAGTACTTC